A single sample is the source of the 27 T cell receptor beta chains below, sequenced in a study of blood T cell repertoires in COVID-19. The repertoire was sequenced with immunoSEQ multiplex PCR; TCRdb's copy has only in-frame clones and lacks some. The sample records about 140,000 clones, over 80% being singletons. Sequencing input: peripheral blood. Every receptor here comes from a human donor in a cohort sampled during active COVID-19.

This rearrangement joins TRBV11-3 to TRBJ2-3; TRBD2 matches 13 bases. CDR1 is SGHNT and CDR2 is YENEEA in the germline V gene. The CDR3 loop spans 18 amino acids. Losses at the gene ends were 4 bases for V and 4 bases for J; bases not matched to a gene: 11. CDR3 amino acids: CASSSRRPTSGRPDTQYF. The CDR3 DNA reads TGTGCCAGCAGCTCCCGTCGCCCGACTAGCGGGAGGCCAGATACGCAGTATTTT.

The rearrangement joins TRBV7-2 to TRBJ1-4, with D uncertain. This CDR3 has 13 amino acids. Between the trimmed V and J ends, which lost 5 bases and 2 bases, there was a span of 6 bases. Germline CDR1 and CDR2: SGHTA and FQGNSA. This CDR3 reads CASSLLTNEKLFF. The CDR3 DNA follows: TGTGCCAGCAGCCTACTCACTAATGAAAAACTGTTTTTT.

The rearrangement uses TRBV7-8 and TRBJ1-2, with TRBD1 identical over 9 bases. This CDR3 is 17 amino acids long. CDR1 is SGHVS, CDR2 FQNEAQ, per germline. With V trimmed by 5 bases and J by 7 bases, 17 bases remained unmatched. The CDR3 sequence is CASSAQLDRGRLSGYTF. The CDR3 nucleotides are TGTGCCAGCAGCGCGCAACTGGACAGGGGCCGGCTCTCTGGCTACACCTTC.

This chain links TRBV2 with TRBJ1-4; 7 bases line up with TRBD1. The V segment lost 6 bases and the J segment 9 bases; nucleotides outside the gene matches: 7. This CDR3 is 13 amino acids long. The germline CDR1 and CDR2 sequences are SNHLY and FYNNEI. The CDR3 nucleotides read TGTGCCAGCAGCCTACTACAGGGGAAAAAACTGTTTTTT. Residues: CASSLLQGKKLFF.

The rearrangement uses TRBV7-3 and TRBJ2-3; perhaps TRBD1 as D (5 bases). CDR3 length: 16 amino acids. Trimming took off 2 bases at V and 3 bases at J, with 15 bases between the two ends. Germline V gives CDR1 SGHTA, CDR2 FQGTGA. The CDR3, as DNA: TGTGCCAGCAGCTTAGTCAGTGGGGCAGCTACAGATACGCAGTATTTT. It translates to CASSLVSGAATDTQYF.

The chain combines TRBV6-5 with TRBJ1-5; D is possibly TRBD1 (5 bases). This CDR3 region has 15 residues. Between the trimmed V and J ends, which lost 6 bases and 7 bases, there was a span of 19 bases. Germline values: CDR1 MNHEY, CDR2 SVGAGI. CDR3 protein: CASSYGRGTGQPQHF. CDR3 coding DNA: TGTGCCAGCAGCTATGGTCGGGGGACGGGACAGCCCCAGCATTTT.

The chain couples TRBV5-5 to TRBJ2-5; a weak D match, TRBD2 (6 bases). This CDR3 has 16 residues. The germline CDR1 and CDR2 sequences are SGHKS and YYEKEE (reference sequence). V lost 1 base and J 1 base, leaving 14 bases between the germline ends. The chain's CDR3 is CASSLSIGGVQETQYF. The CDR3 coding sequence is TGTGCCAGCAGCTTGTCCATCGGGGGAGTCCAAGAGACCCAGTACTTC.

The chain has TRBV6-5 and TRBJ2-7; 8 bases line up with TRBD1. V gave up 9 bases and J gave up 3 bases; unmatched junction bases: 13. CDR1 and CDR2 (germline): MNHEY, SVGAGI. The CDR3 is made up of 15 amino acids. CDR3 nucleotides: TGTGCCAGTAGGGATTCCGGGACAGGATACTACGAGCAGTACTTC. As protein: CASRDSGTGYYEQYF.

The rearrangement joins TRBV5-1 to TRBJ2-2; TRBD2 agrees at 8 bases. This CDR3 is built from 17 residues. The germline gives CDR1 SGHRS, CDR2 YFSETQ. Trimming cost V 0 bases and J 0 bases; bases outside gene matches: 4. The CDR3: CASSLGLATSNTGELFF. DNA of the CDR3: TGCGCCAGCAGCTTGGGACTAGCGACATCGAACACCGGGGAGCTGTTTTTT.

The chain is built from TRBV29-1 and TRBJ2-2; 7 bases fit TRBD1. CDR3 length: 14 residues. Germline assignment: CDR1 SQVTM and CDR2 ANQGSEA. Unmatched junction bases numbered 5, after V lost 1 base and J lost 6 bases. CDR3: CSVEVSQGAGELFF. In DNA, the CDR3 is TGCAGCGTTGAAGTGAGCCAGGGGGCCGGGGAGCTGTTTTTT.

The chain employs TRBV7-7 and TRBJ1-3; the D is unclear. Looked up from germline, CDR1 is SSHAT and CDR2 is FNYEAQ (reference sequence). This CDR3 has 17 residues. Written as DNA, the CDR3 is TGTGCTACCAACCCTTTTATTAGCTCCGGCTCTGGAAACACCATATATTTT. This codes for CATNPFISSGSGNTIYF.

Comments on this clone: Germline and junction disagree at one end, which may indicate a read error. The V call is TRBV7-7, the J call TRBJ2-2; 7 bases line up with TRBD1. The germline V gene has CDR1 SSHAT and CDR2 FNYEAQ (reference sequence). CDR3 length equals 15 residues. CDR3 sequence (DNA): TGTGCTAGCAGCCCCGGGACAGCGTACACCGGGGAGCTGTTTTTT. This codes for CASSPGTAYTGELFF.

The gene calls are TRBV19 and TRBJ1-4; 9 nucleotides align to TRBD1. In germline, CDR1 is LNHDA, CDR2 SQIVND (reference sequence). After removal of 6 bases from V and 7 bases from J, the junction contained 9 bases not matched to a gene. The CDR3 runs 15 residues. The chain's CDR3 is CASRLPGQGTEKLFF. Written as DNA, the CDR3 is TGTGCCAGTAGACTCCCGGGACAGGGTACTGAAAAACTGTTTTTT.

The gene calls are TRBV19 and TRBJ1-5, with D perhaps TRBD1 (5 bases). The CDR3 is 16 residues long. Looked up from germline, CDR1 is LNHDA and CDR2 is SQIVND (reference sequence). Trimming stripped 5 bases from V and 6 bases from J, with 20 bases between. CDR3 in DNA: TGTGCCAGTAGTCCACGGATGGTTCTCGGGGGTCAGCCCCAGCATTTT. Protein product: CASSPRMVLGGQPQHF.

CDR3 in amino acids: CASSQGAQGADNEQFF. Written as DNA, the CDR3 is TGTGCCAGCAGCCAAGGGGCACAGGGAGCGGACAATGAGCAGTTCTTC. This chain connects TRBV4-2 to TRBJ2-1, with D possibly TRBD1 on 6 matching bases. The CDR3 totals 16 residues. Looked up from germline, CDR1 is LGHNA and CDR2 is YNFKEQ. V dropped 1 base and J dropped 5 bases, with 15 bases sitting between them.

V is TRBV7-3 and J is TRBJ2-3; the match to TRBD2 covers 8 bases. The V and J ends lost 1 base and 3 bases, in that order; junction bases with no gene match: 3. This CDR3 spans 15 amino acids. Per germline, CDR1 SGHTA and CDR2 FQGTGA. CDR3 DNA sequence: TGTGCCAGCAGCTTAAACGGGAGGGGTACAGATACGCAGTATTTT. Protein product: CASSLNGRGTDTQYF. Based on the CDR3 plus reference TRBV7-3 and TRBJ2-3, the full variable domain is GAGVSQTPSNKVTEKGKYVELRCDPISGHTALYWYRQSLGQGPEFLIYFQGTGAADDSGLPNDRFFAVRPEGSVSTLKIQRTERGDSAVYLCASSLNGRGTDTQYFGPGTRLTVL.

Many counts were recorded for this clone. V gene TRBV2 combines with J gene TRBJ1-2, with TRBD1 matching 7 bases. The CDR3 has 15 residues. The trim removed 7 bases at V and 0 bases at J, leaving 8 bases unmatched. The germline CDR1 and CDR2 sequences are SNHLY and FYNNEI. The CDR3 nucleotides read TGTGCCAGCATTGGAACCGGGACAGCTAACTATGGCTACACCTTC. Encoded protein: CASIGTGTANYGYTF.

This clone has just one count. The same CDR3 is also encoded by other DNA sequences in this sample. V gene TRBV3-1 (or the pseudogene TRBV3-2) combines with J gene TRBJ1-1, with 7 nucleotides matching TRBD1. Germline lookup yields CDR1 LGHDT and CDR2 YNNKEL (reference sequence). The CDR3 sequence is 12 residues long. V lost 4 bases, J lost 8 bases, and 4 bases stayed unmatched. CDR3 in DNA: TGTGCCAGCAGCCCCCGACAGGGCGAAGCTTTCTTT. This sequence encodes CASSPRQGEAFF.

The gene calls are TRBV7-3 and TRBJ2-3, with D perhaps TRBD2 (7 bases). The V gene lost 4 bases and the J gene lost 0 bases, with 14 bases spanning the gap. The V gene's germline CDR1 is SGHTA and CDR2 FQGTGA. This CDR3 has 16 residues. CDR3 sequence (DNA): TGTGCCAGCAGCTCCTCGAGGGGGGGGAGCACAGATACGCAGTATTTT. It is translated as CASSSSRGGSTDTQYF.

The genes are TRBV9 and TRBJ1-2; D gene uncertain. CDR3 length: 11 amino acids. V dropped 3 bases and J dropped 8 bases, with 8 bases sitting between them. Germline V gene data show CDR1 as SGDLS and CDR2 as YYNGEE. The CDR3 sequence: CASSAPRGYTF. DNA for the CDR3: TGTGCCAGCAGCGCCCCCAGGGGCTACACCTTC. Together with reference TRBV9 and TRBJ1-2, the CDR3 gives the full variable domain: DSGVTQTPKHLITATGQRVTLRCSPRSGDLSVYWYQQSLDQGLQFLIQYYNGEERAKGNILERFSAQQFPDLHSELNLSSLELGDSALYFCASSAPRGYTFGSGTRLTVV.

CDR3 protein: CAITEGENTGELFF. The CDR3 nucleotides read TGTGCCATCACGGAGGGAGAGAACACCGGGGAGCTGTTTTTT. This chain uses TRBV10-3 with TRBJ2-2; tentative D call: TRBD2 (6 bases). V lost 7 bases, J lost 1 base, and 10 bases lay in between. CDR1 is ENHRY, CDR2 SYGVKD, per germline. CDR3 size: 14 residues.

The V and J genes are TRBV3-1 (or the pseudogene TRBV3-2) and TRBJ1-6; D is ambiguous. Germline V gene sequence: CDR1 LGHDT, CDR2 YNNKEL (reference sequence). Trimming pared 2 bases from V and 4 bases from J, leaving 15 bases between. CDR3 length: 17 residues. This chain's CDR3 is CASSQTPIPMYNSPLHF. CDR3 sequence (DNA): TGTGCCAGCAGCCAAACTCCGATCCCAATGTATAATTCACCCCTCCACTTT.

J is TRBJ2-7 and V is TRBV9; maybe TRBD2 (6 bases). This CDR3 is built from 14 residues. The V end lost 3 bases, the J end lost 2 bases, and 12 bases lay between the germline ends. Germline CDR1 reads SGDLS; CDR2 reads YYNGEE. CDR3: CASSARDFTYEQYF. As DNA, the CDR3 is TGTGCCAGCAGCGCCCGGGACTTTACCTACGAGCAGTACTTC.

The CDR3 nucleotides read TGTGCCAGCAGTTACAGCGGGAGTAGCTACGAGCAGTACTTC. It codes for CASSYSGSSYEQYF. V and J are TRBV6-5 and TRBJ2-7; 8 bases agree with TRBD2. Germline values: CDR1 MNHEY, CDR2 SVGAGI. The trim removed 2 bases at V and 3 bases at J, leaving 3 bases unmatched. The CDR3 has 14 residues.

The gene calls are TRBV5-1 and TRBJ2-5; 7 bases map to TRBD1. CDR1 SGHRS and CDR2 YFSETQ come from the germline V gene. There are 14 residues in the CDR3. The junction had 3 bases not matched to a gene; V was cut back by 4 bases and J by 0 bases. As DNA, the CDR3 is TGCGCCAGCAGCGCGACAGGGTACCAAGAGACCCAGTACTTC. Translated: CASSATGYQETQYF. Filled out from reference TRBV5-1 and TRBJ2-5, the complete variable domain reads KAGVTQTPRYLIKTRGQQVTLSCSPISGHRSVSWYQQTPGQGLQFLFEYFSETQRNKGNFPGRFSGRQFSNSRSEMNVSTLELGDSALYLCASSATGYQETQYFGPGTRLLVL.

The V call is TRBV30, the J call TRBJ2-7, with 9 bases fitting TRBD1. With V trimmed by 4 bases and J by 1 base, 8 bases remained unmatched. CDR3 length: 15 residues. Per the germline V gene, CDR1 is GTSNPN and CDR2 is SVGIG (reference sequence). The CDR3 nucleotides read TGTGCCTGGACCTCCAACAGGGGGCGATCCTACGAGCAGTACTTC. It translates to CAWTSNRGRSYEQYF.

This sequence joins TRBV10-3 and TRBJ1-2; D ambiguous. The CDR3 spans 12 residues. Germline V CDR1 and CDR2: ENHRY, SYGVKD. Trimming took 2 bases from V and 13 from J, leaving 14 bases between them. This CDR3 is CAISEAATPLTF. The CDR3 DNA reads TGTGCCATCAGTGAGGCGGCCACCCCTCTCACCTTC.